This note documents a single TCR beta chain sequence. Its antigen is not known. Combining a sample-barcoded 5' primer with a J-beta primer mix, a second PCR ran for 7 to 11 cycles. Each of the cDNA molecules was tagged by a template-switch adaptor with 12 random nucleotides. From the 5' RACE reads, TCRdb called clonotypes with MiXCR, one entry per CDR3 protein. The repertoire holds about a million distinct CDR3 sequences, with about two fifths as singletons. This entry comes from a study of blood T cells in healthy people across ages. Study context: About one barcoded beta molecule per two T cells was the capture yield of template switching.

Approximately 10 milliliters was the volume of peripheral blood drawn from each donor. Points from the study as a whole: The study could not conclusively compare naive and antigen-experienced cells, given its unsorted PBMCs.

The clonotype comes from a man between 18 and 35 years old in good health. The material sequenced was blood.

CDR3 in amino acids: CASSSGTGDEQFF. CDR3 bases: TGCGCCAGCAGCTCAGGGACGGGGGACGAGCAGTTCTTC. The chain uses TRBV5-1 and TRBJ2-1, with D perhaps TRBD2 (6 bases). The V gene's germline CDR1 is SGHRS and CDR2 YFSETQ. Trimming cost V 3 bases and J 10 bases, with 14 bases left between them. This CDR3 comprises 13 residues.